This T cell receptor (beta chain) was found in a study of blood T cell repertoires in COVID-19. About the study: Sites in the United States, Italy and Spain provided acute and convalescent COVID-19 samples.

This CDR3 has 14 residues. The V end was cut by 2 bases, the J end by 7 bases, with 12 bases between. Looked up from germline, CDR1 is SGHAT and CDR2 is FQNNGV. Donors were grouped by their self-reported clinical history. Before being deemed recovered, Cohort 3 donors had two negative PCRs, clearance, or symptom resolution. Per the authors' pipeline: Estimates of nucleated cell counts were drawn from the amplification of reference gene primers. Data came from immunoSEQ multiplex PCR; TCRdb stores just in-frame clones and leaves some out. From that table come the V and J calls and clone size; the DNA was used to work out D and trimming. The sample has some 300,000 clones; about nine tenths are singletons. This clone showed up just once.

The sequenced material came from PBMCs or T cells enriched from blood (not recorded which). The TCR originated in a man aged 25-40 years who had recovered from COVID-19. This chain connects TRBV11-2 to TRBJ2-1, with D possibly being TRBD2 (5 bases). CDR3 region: CASSLISWENEQFF. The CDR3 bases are TGTGCCAGCAGCTTAATTTCTTGGGAGAATGAGCAGTTCTTC.